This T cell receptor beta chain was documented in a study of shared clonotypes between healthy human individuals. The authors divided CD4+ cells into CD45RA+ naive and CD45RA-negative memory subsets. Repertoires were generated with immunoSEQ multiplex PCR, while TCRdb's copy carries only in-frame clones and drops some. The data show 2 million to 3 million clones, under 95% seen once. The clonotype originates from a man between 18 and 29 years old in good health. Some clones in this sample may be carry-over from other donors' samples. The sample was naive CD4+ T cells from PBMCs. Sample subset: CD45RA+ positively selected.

This chain's CDR3 is CASSSPGAGNYGYTF. The CDR3, as DNA: TGTGCCAGCAGTTCCCCGGGGGCAGGGAACTATGGCTACACCTTC. V usage is TRBV28 and J usage is TRBJ1-2; D possibly corresponds to TRBD1 (6 bases). CDR1 is MDHEN, CDR2 SYDVKM, per germline. Trimming removed 4 bases from V and 2 bases from J, with 14 bases in between. The CDR3 runs to 15 residues.